This T cell receptor (beta chain) was captured by sequencing in a study of preoperative IRX-2 immunotherapy in early breast cancer. In germline, CDR1 is MGHRA, CDR2 YSYEKL. The CDR3 runs 17 residues. V was cut by 0 bases and J by 0 bases, with 13 bases left in between. Treatment described: preoperative locoregional IRX-2 cytokine immunotherapy. Preoperative locoregional IRX-2 cytokine immunotherapy was tested in the phase Ib source study. The method was immunoSEQ multiplex PCR; TCRdb's version includes in-frame clones alone and lacks a portion of them. The profile shows 25,000 to 30,000 clones, over 65% of them singletons.

Sample collection occurred from a patient treated with IRX-2 immunotherapy. The chain employs TRBV4-1 and TRBJ2-3; D uncertain. The clonotype originates from a human donor with breast cancer. The CDR3 DNA reads as TGCGCCAGCAGCCAAGATTCCACCCCCCCTAGCACAGATACGCAGTATTTT. This sequence encodes CASSQDSTPPSTDTQYF.